This entry lists 20 T cell receptor beta chains sequenced from one sample in a study of control samples from healthy donors and cancer patients. Assay: immunoSEQ multiplex PCR; the TCRdb copy retains only in-frame clones and omits some. The data contain around 150,000 clones, approximately 94% of them singletons. Source material: PBMCs. Every receptor here comes from a man in his 60s with colorectal cancer.

This clone was seen only once. This chain's CDR3 is CASSANQVSGYTF. The CDR3 DNA reads TGTGCCAGCAGCGCCAACCAGGTATCTGGCTACACCTTC. V gene TRBV7-2 combines with J gene TRBJ1-2, with D unclear. This CDR3 is built from 13 residues. CDR1 and CDR2 (germline): SGHTA, FQGNSA. V dropped 5 bases and J dropped 7 bases, with 14 bases sitting between them. Combining the CDR3 with reference TRBV7-2 and TRBJ1-2 gives the whole variable domain GAGVSQSPSNKVTEKGKDVELRCDPISGHTALYWYRQSLGQGLEFLIYFQGNSAPDKSGLPSDRFSAERTGGSVSTLTIQRTQQEDSAVYLCASSANQVSGYTFGSGTRLTVV.

This chain joins TRBV11-2 and TRBJ1-2; D gene uncertain. V was trimmed by 0 bases and J by 1 base, leaving 3 bases between them. This CDR3 comprises 13 residues. Per the germline V gene, CDR1 is SGHAT and CDR2 is FQNNGV. The CDR3 reads CASSLEGNYGYTF. The CDR3 coding sequence is TGTGCCAGCAGCTTAGAGGGTAACTATGGCTACACCTTC. Filled out from reference TRBV11-2 and TRBJ1-2, the complete variable domain reads EAGVAQSPRYKIIEKRQSVAFWCNPISGHATLYWYQQILGQGPKLLIQFQNNGVVDDSQLPKDRFSAERLKGVDSTLKIQPAKLEDSAVYLCASSLEGNYGYTFGSGTRLTVV.

The chain links TRBV7-7 to TRBJ2-1; a weak D match, TRBD2 (5 bases). With 1 base removed from V and 4 bases from J, the gap between germline ends came to 8 bases. This CDR3 has 14 residues. The germline V gene encodes CDR1 SSHAT and CDR2 FNYEAQ (reference sequence). CDR3 sequence: CASSLGREYNEQFF. DNA of the CDR3: TGTGCCAGCAGCTTAGGACGGGAATACAATGAGCAGTTCTTC.

This clone was seen once. The V gene is TRBV12-3 or TRBV12-4, the J gene TRBJ1-2; no clear D. CDR3 length: 12 amino acids. Trimming removed 8 bases at V and 4 bases at J, with 11 bases between. The chain's CDR3 is CASRGGRYGYTF. CDR3 DNA: TGTGCCAGCCGCGGAGGACGCTATGGCTACACCTTC.

The chain joins TRBV6-6 to TRBJ1-1, with 8 bases fitting TRBD1. Germline CDR1 MNHNY, CDR2 SVGAGI (reference sequence). J lost 5 bases, V lost 0 bases, and 5 bases had no gene match. There are 15 residues in the CDR3. CDR3 sequence: CASSYSQGGRTEAFF. The CDR3 nucleotides read TGTGCCAGCAGTTACTCACAGGGGGGACGGACTGAAGCTTTCTTT.

The table lists this clone with a count of one. The chain carries TRBV7-2 and TRBJ1-6; unclear D gene. Between the trimmed V and J ends, which lost 2 bases and 10 bases, there was a span of 9 bases. Germline CDR1 is SGHTA and CDR2 is FQGNSA. The CDR3 runs 13 residues. The chain's CDR3 is CASSLSAKSPLHF. Here the CDR3 DNA reads TGTGCCAGCAGCTTATCTGCGAAATCACCCCTCCACTTT.

The rearrangement uses TRBV5-8 and TRBJ2-7; the match to TRBD2 covers 10 bases. Germline V gene lookup returns CDR1 SGHTS and CDR2 YDEGEE. The CDR3 runs 16 residues. V shed 0 bases, J shed 2 bases, and the junction held 5 bases outside the gene matches. The CDR3 reads CASSLGAGGRAYEQYF. CDR3 in DNA: TGTGCCAGCAGCTTGGGAGCGGGGGGGCGGGCCTACGAGCAGTACTTC. The full variable domain, its missing parts supplied by reference TRBV5-8 and TRBJ2-7, is EAGVTQSPTHLIKTRGQQATLRCSPISGHTSVYWYQQALGLGLQFLLWYDEGEERNRGNFPPRFSGRQFPNYSSELNVNALELEDSALYLCASSLGAGGRAYEQYFGPGTRLTVT.

The chain has TRBV7-2 and TRBJ2-1; D is perhaps TRBD1 or TRBD2 (5 bases each). The CDR3 length is 14 residues. CDR1 is SGHTA, CDR2 FQGNSA, per germline. V lost 4 bases, J lost 4 bases, and 11 bases lay in between. CDR3 coding DNA: TGTGCCAGCAGCTCTGGGGGAAAATACAATGAGCAGTTCTTC. This encodes CASSSGGKYNEQFF.

The chain employs TRBV6-5 and TRBJ1-3; TRBD1 might be the D (6 bases). The CDR3 contains 15 residues. The ends were cut back, 6 bases at V and 3 bases at J, with 15 bases in the middle. Germline V gene data show CDR1 as MNHEY and CDR2 as SVGAGI. The CDR3 sequence: CASRAPTGFGNTIYF. Written as DNA, the CDR3 is TGTGCCAGCAGAGCCCCCACAGGGTTTGGAAACACCATATATTTT.

This chain links TRBV4-1 with TRBJ1-5; D gene ambiguous. Per the germline V gene, CDR1 is MGHRA and CDR2 is YSYEKL. The ends were cut back, 6 bases at V and 1 base at J, with 7 bases in the middle. The CDR3 consists of 13 residues. The CDR3 sequence: CASSQWSNQPQHF. The CDR3 nucleotides are TGCGCCAGCAGTCAGTGGAGCAATCAGCCCCAGCATTTT.

The chain uses TRBV19 and TRBJ1-5; D remains ambiguous. This CDR3 has 12 residues. The V end lost 7 bases, the J end lost 6 bases, and 10 bases lay between the germline ends. CDR1 is LNHDA, CDR2 SQIVND, per germline (reference sequence). In DNA, the CDR3 is TGTGCCAGTAAGCGGGGATTTCAGCCCCAGCATTTT. It codes for CASKRGFQPQHF.

The chain uses TRBV27 and TRBJ2-2; TRBD2 agrees at 13 bases. The length of the CDR3 is 15 residues. The germline gives CDR1 MNHEY, CDR2 SMNVEV (reference sequence). J was trimmed by 7 bases and V by 7 bases; bases with no gene match: 6. The CDR3 loop is CASTPTSGGHGELFF. CDR3 nucleotides: TGTGCCAGCACCCCGACTAGCGGGGGGCACGGGGAGCTGTTTTTT.

The chain links TRBV19 to TRBJ1-4, with 11 bases matching TRBD1. Germline V gives CDR1 LNHDA, CDR2 SQIVND (reference sequence). Trimming at V came to 5 bases and at J to 7 bases, leaving 6 bases not matched to a gene. CDR3 length: 15 amino acids. CDR3 coding DNA: TGTGCCAGTAGTCCTGGGACAGGGGGGGGTGAAAAACTGTTTTTT. The encoded protein is CASSPGTGGGEKLFF.

In this sample, this clone turned up once. The genes are TRBV30 and TRBJ2-7; tentative D call: TRBD2 (7 bases). V lost 4 bases and J 2 bases, leaving 15 bases between the germline ends. Germline CDR1 reads GTSNPN; CDR2 reads SVGIG (reference sequence). The CDR3 extends over 14 amino acids. The CDR3 here is CAWTLPGGPYEQYF. The CDR3 bases are TGTGCCTGGACCCTGCCGGGGGGCCCCTACGAGCAGTACTTC. Looking up the rest from reference TRBV30 and TRBJ2-7 gives the full variable domain: SQTIHQWPATLVQPVGSPLSLECTVEGTSNPNLYWYRQAAGRGLQLLFYSVGIGQISSEVPQNLSASRPQDRQFILSSKKLLLSDSGFYLCAWTLPGGPYEQYFGPGTRLTVT.

The rearrangement joins TRBV5-1 to TRBJ1-2; perhaps TRBD1 as D (6 bases). V was trimmed by 4 bases and J by 2 bases, leaving 15 bases between them. The germline gives CDR1 SGHRS, CDR2 YFSETQ. CDR3 length: 15 amino acids. CDR3 sequence (DNA): TGCGCCAGCAGCACCCTAGGGGGGGTGAACTATGGCTACACCTTC. This codes for CASSTLGGVNYGYTF.

In nucleotides, the CDR3 is TGTGCCAGCAGCCGACCTCCCGGGCAGGAAAACATTCAGTACTTC. Translation gives CASSRPPGQENIQYF. The V call is TRBV11-2, the J call TRBJ2-4, with D hard to call. From germline, CDR1 is SGHAT and CDR2 FQNNGV. Trimming took off 5 bases at V and 5 bases at J, with 16 bases between the two ends. The CDR3 loop spans 15 amino acids.

The chain recombines TRBV4-1 with TRBJ2-1; 10 bases are a match to TRBD1. Germline values: CDR1 MGHRA, CDR2 YSYEKL. The CDR3 runs 18 residues. The trim removed 4 bases at V and 0 bases at J, leaving 9 bases unmatched. The CDR3 is CASSPLAGTGASYNEQFF. CDR3 coding DNA: TGCGCCAGCAGCCCGCTAGCCGGGACAGGGGCCTCCTACAATGAGCAGTTCTTC.

The gene calls are TRBV7-6 and TRBJ2-3; 8 bases line up with TRBD1. This CDR3 spans 19 amino acids. Trimming removed 1 base from V and 0 bases from J; junction bases left unmatched: 12. CDR1 is SGHVS and CDR2 is FNYEAQ in the germline V gene. CDR3 sequence: CASSLDSRQGIGSTDTQYF. The CDR3, as DNA: TGTGCCAGCAGCTTAGATTCCAGACAGGGGATAGGCAGCACAGATACGCAGTATTTT.

V is TRBV6-5 and J is TRBJ2-2; possible D gene TRBD1, 6 bases. Germline loops: CDR1 MNHEY, CDR2 SVGAGI. The CDR3 spans 13 residues. Trimming took off 8 bases at V and 7 bases at J, with 14 bases between the two ends. In nucleotides, the CDR3 is TGTGCCAGCCACCCGAGGGGGTTCGGGGAGCTGTTTTTT. Translation: CASHPRGFGELFF.

This clone occurred a few times. The chain couples TRBV19 to TRBJ1-6, with 7 bases identical to TRBD1. The CDR3 consists of 16 residues. Germline V gives CDR1 LNHDA, CDR2 SQIVND (reference sequence). V gave up 0 bases and J gave up 7 bases; unmatched junction bases: 6. As DNA, the CDR3 is TGTGCCAGTAGTATAGACCGACAGGGTTCCAATTCACCCCTCCACTTT. Translating gives CASSIDRQGSNSPLHF. The complete variable domain, with remaining parts taken from reference TRBV19 and TRBJ1-6, reads DGGITQSPKYLFRKEGQNVTLSCEQNLNHDAMYWYRQDPGQGLRLIYYSQIVNDFQKGDIAEGYSVSREKKESFPLTVTSAQKNPTAFYLCASSIDRQGSNSPLHFGNGTRLTVT.